This T cell receptor beta chain is drawn from a study of cytomegalovirus exposure and HLA in healthy donors. Study-wide findings and caveats: CMV antigen specificity was confirmed in vitro for a few CMV-associated chains.

About this clone: The target antigen is unknown.

The junction had 14 bases not matched to a gene; V was cut back by 1 base and J by 4 bases. Germline V gene sequence: CDR1 SGHTA, CDR2 FQGNSA. CDR3 length equals 19 residues. In the PCR, 60 Vbeta and 13 Jbeta primers were used. Data came from immunoSEQ multiplex PCR; TCRdb stores just in-frame clones and leaves some out. The table records some 100,000 clones, roughly 75% of them present only once. This chain connects TRBV7-2 to TRBJ1-5; 9 nucleotides agree with TRBD1. The sequencing sample was made of PBMCs. The clonotype comes from a male donor in good health and CMV-seropositive. The CDR3 spells CASSLGVRAGTGFNQPQHF. CDR3 sequence (DNA): TGTGCCAGCAGCTTAGGGGTGAGGGCCGGGACAGGGTTTAATCAGCCCCAGCATTTT.